This T cell receptor (beta chain) was found in a study of vaccination effects on CD4 cells after COVID-19. Method: immunoSEQ multiplex PCR; TCRdb's copy keeps in-frame clones and lacks some. The repertoire holds approximately 28,000 clones, with 60% to 80% as singletons. Note on this clone: Antigen specificity is unknown.

Expansion of antigen-specific CD4+ T cells with viral peptide pools was carried out by the ViraFEST assay before sequencing. Isolation of CD4+ T cells took place after about ten days of culture. Subjects were given two BNT162b2 or mRNA-1273 vaccine doses. The study found no prior SARS-CoV-2 infection in the vaccine recipients, who tested negative for nucleocapsid antibodies. Losses at the gene ends were 4 bases for V and 7 bases for J; bases not matched to a gene: 8. The CDR3 runs to 16 residues. From germline, CDR1 is SGHAT and CDR2 FQNNGV. The chain carries TRBV11-2 and TRBJ2-2; TRBD2 agrees at 11 bases. The TCR was taken from a human donor who received a COVID-19 vaccine. Some clones in this sample may be carry-over from other donors' samples. Sample: CD4+ T cells from PBMCs cultured with SARS-CoV-2 spike peptides, taken after COVID-19 vaccination. The CDR3 coding sequence is TGTGCCAGCAGCTATAATAGCGGGGGGGCTTTCGGGGAGCTGTTTTTT. Translation gives CASSYNSGGAFGELFF.